Included here is one T cell receptor beta chain sequence, with context. Its antigen is unknown. Germline V gene sequence: CDR1 SGHRS, CDR2 YFSETQ. This CDR3 region has 15 residues. V gave up 1 base and J gave up 5 bases, with 15 bases separating them. This sample was included in a study of cytomegalovirus exposure and HLA in healthy donors. General study results and limits: Later work found that TCR association rates differed between HLA loci; DRB1 had the most and HLA-C the fewest. When a later analysis compared HLA-associated TCR beta chains with equally common others, the HLA-associated chains turned out to be more clonally expanded and to have lower generation probabilities. It was only CMV serostatus that was available as immune exposure information. Most TCR sequences proved rare, with some public TCRs found in many donors.

Both 60 Vbeta primers and 13 Jbeta primers went into the PCR. Here immunoSEQ multiplex PCR was the method, and the copy in TCRdb shows in-frame clones only, minus some. The top ten hold about 4.1% of the sample, which has 140,000 or so clones, about 70% seen once. The chain employs TRBV5-1 and TRBJ2-5; the D gene is possibly TRBD1 (5 bases). This TCR came from a man aged 60 to 69 in good health and CMV-seronegative. Sample: PBMCs. Here the CDR3 DNA reads TGCGCCAGCAGCTTGCGGGCAGGGCTTGAGGAGACCCAGTACTTC. Amino acid sequence: CASSLRAGLEETQYF.